The 5 T cell receptor beta chains reported below all come from one sample, sequenced in a study of T cells in Graves' hyperthyroidism and ophthalmopathy. RNA transcripts served as the template for amplifying TCR beta CDR3 regions. A first-round RT-PCR of the TCR CDR3 used the HTBI primer set. TCRdb called the multiplex PCR reads again in MiXCR, with one record for every CDR3 protein. The sample shows around 600,000 distinct CDR3 sequences, around 16% of them seen only once. Sequenced sample: blood. The source is a woman aged 40 to 55 with Graves' ophthalmopathy.

The chain is built from TRBV3-1 and TRBJ2-3; TRBD2 agrees at 14 bases. Trimming at V came to 1 base and at J to 5 bases, leaving 2 bases not matched to a gene. The CDR3 extends over 16 amino acids. Looked up from germline, CDR1 is LGHDT and CDR2 is YNNKEL (reference sequence). The CDR3 here is CASSQGTSGRRDTQYF. CDR3 coding DNA: TGTGCCAGCAGCCAAGGGACTAGCGGGAGGAGAGATACGCAGTATTTT.

J is TRBJ2-3 and V is TRBV6-1; 13 bases align to TRBD2. Germline CDR1 reads MNHNS; CDR2 reads SASEGT. Germline trimming cut 2 bases from V and 5 bases from J; bases unmatched to any gene: 1. The CDR3 sequence is 15 residues long. CDR3 coding DNA: TGTGCCAGCAGTGAAACTAGCGGGGGGGTAGATACGCAGTATTTT. Its translation: CASSETSGGVDTQYF.

This clonotype was seen a few times. The J gene is TRBJ2-1, the V gene TRBV20-1; no reliable D call. The length of the CDR3 is 13 residues. Germline lookup yields CDR1 DFQATT and CDR2 SNEGSKA (reference sequence). The V end was cut by 7 bases, the J end by 4 bases, with 14 bases between. The CDR3 reads CSGRRRLYNEQFF. Written as DNA, the CDR3 is TGCAGTGGTCGCCGTCGGCTATACAATGAGCAGTTCTTC.

The rearrangement uses TRBV28 and TRBJ2-7, with 9 bases that match TRBD1. CDR1 and CDR2 from the germline V gene are MDHEN and SYDVKM. With V trimmed by 2 bases and J by 5 bases, 4 bases remained unmatched. The CDR3 totals 14 residues. Here the CDR3 DNA reads TGTGCCAGCAGTTTAGGGACAGGGCCCCACGAGCAGTACTTC. Its translation: CASSLGTGPHEQYF.

In its sample, this clonotype was seen a few times. This rearrangement joins TRBV19 to TRBJ1-4; D uncertain. The ends were cut back, 9 bases at V and 7 bases at J, with 15 bases in the middle. The germline CDR1 and CDR2 sequences are LNHDA and SQIVND (reference sequence). CDR3 length: 13 amino acids. The CDR3 loop reads CARDTQTGEKLFF. The CDR3 coding sequence is TGTGCCAGAGATACACAGACGGGTGAAAAACTGTTTTTT.